This T cell receptor beta chain originates from a study of shared clonotypes between healthy human individuals. The protocol was immunoSEQ multiplex PCR, while the TCRdb copy is restricted to in-frame clones and leaves out a portion. The sample lists more than 2,000,000 clones; roughly nine tenths were seen once. Study-wide results and caveats: Collection of samples was limited to blood; tissue repertoires likely differ.

Deletions cut 2 bases from V and 0 bases from J, with 13 bases between. The CDR3 is made up of 16 amino acids. Germline V gene data show CDR1 as SEHNR and CDR2 as FQNEAQ (reference sequence). Subsets obtained from CD4+ cells comprised CD45RA+ naive and CD45RA-negative memory cells. In its sample, this clone was seen once. What it binds is not known. The TCR comes from a man between 18 and 35 years old in good health. The chain couples TRBV7-9 to TRBJ1-1, with a tentative D call TRBD1 (5 bases). Sequenced: naive CD4+ T cells sorted from blood. Subset given: CD45RA+ positively selected. CDR3 in DNA: TGTGCCAGCAGCTTATACCGACAGCTAGTGAACACTGAAGCTTTCTTT. This gives the protein CASSLYRQLVNTEAFF.